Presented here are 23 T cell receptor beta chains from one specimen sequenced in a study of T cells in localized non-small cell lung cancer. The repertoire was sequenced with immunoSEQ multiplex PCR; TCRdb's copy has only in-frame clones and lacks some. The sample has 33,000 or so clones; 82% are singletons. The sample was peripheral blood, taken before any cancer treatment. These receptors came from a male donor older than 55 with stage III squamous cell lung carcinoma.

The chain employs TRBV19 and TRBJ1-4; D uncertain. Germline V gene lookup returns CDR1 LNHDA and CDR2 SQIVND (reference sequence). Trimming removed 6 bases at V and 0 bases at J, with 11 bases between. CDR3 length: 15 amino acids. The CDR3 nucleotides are TGTGCCAGTAGGATGGACGGAGCAACTAATGAAAAACTGTTTTTT. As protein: CASRMDGATNEKLFF.

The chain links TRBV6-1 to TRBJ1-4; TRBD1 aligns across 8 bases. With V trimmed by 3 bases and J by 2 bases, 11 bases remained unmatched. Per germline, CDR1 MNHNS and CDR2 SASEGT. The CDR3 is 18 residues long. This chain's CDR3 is CASSEVWTGMGTNEKLFF. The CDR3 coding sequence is TGTGCCAGCAGTGAGGTTTGGACAGGGATGGGTACTAATGAAAAACTGTTTTTT.

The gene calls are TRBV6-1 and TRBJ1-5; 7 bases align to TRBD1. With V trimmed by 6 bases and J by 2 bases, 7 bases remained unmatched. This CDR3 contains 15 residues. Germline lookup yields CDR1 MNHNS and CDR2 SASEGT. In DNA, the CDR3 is TGTGCCAGCAGGAGCCCGGGACAGCGCAATCAGCCCCAGCATTTT. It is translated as CASRSPGQRNQPQHF.

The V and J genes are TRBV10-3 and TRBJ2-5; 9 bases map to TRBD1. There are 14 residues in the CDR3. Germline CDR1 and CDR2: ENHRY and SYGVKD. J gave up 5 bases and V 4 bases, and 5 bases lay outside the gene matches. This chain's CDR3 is CAISGDRARETQYF. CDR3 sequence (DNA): TGTGCCATCAGTGGGGACAGGGCTAGGGAGACCCAGTACTTC.

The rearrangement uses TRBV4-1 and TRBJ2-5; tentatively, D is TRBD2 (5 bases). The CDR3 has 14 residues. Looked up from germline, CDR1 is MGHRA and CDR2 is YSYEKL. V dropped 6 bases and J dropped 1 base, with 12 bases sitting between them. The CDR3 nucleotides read TGCGCCAGCAGGGCTGGGAGCCGCCAAGAGACCCAGTACTTC. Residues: CASRAGSRQETQYF.

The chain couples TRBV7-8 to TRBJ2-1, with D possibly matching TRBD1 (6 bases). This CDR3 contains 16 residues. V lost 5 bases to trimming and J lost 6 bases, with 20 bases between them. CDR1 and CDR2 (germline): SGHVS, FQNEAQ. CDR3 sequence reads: CASSLQGSDHPNEQFF. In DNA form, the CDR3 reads TGTGCCAGCAGCCTACAGGGCTCCGATCATCCCAATGAGCAGTTCTTC.

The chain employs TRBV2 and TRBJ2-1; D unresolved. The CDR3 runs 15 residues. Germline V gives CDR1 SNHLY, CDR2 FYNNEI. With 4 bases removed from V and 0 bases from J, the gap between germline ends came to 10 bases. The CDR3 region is CASSGDLSSYNEQFF. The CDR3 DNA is TGTGCCAGCAGTGGAGATTTGAGCTCCTACAATGAGCAGTTCTTC.

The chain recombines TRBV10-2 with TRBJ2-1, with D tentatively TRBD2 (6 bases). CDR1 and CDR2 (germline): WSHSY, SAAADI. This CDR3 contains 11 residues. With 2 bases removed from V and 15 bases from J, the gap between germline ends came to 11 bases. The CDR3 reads CASSERREGFF. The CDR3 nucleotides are TGCGCCAGCAGTGAGCGGCGGGAAGGGTTCTTC.

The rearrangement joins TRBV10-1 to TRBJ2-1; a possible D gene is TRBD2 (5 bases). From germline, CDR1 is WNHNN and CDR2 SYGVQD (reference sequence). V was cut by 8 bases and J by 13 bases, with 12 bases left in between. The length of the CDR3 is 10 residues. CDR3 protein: CASGRTLQFF. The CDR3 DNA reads TGCGCCAGCGGAAGGACTTTACAGTTCTTC.

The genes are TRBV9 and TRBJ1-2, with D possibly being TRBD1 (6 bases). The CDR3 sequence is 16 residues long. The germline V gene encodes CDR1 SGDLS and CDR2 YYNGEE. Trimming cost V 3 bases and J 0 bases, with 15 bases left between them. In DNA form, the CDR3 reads TGTGCCAGCAGCGCGAGGGGGACTCCTGCTAACTATGGCTACACCTTC. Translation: CASSARGTPANYGYTF.

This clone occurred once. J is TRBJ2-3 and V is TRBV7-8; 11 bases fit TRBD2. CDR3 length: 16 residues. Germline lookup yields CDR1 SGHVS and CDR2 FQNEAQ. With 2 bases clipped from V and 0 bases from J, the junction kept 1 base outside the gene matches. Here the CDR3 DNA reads TGTGCCAGCAGCTTAAGACTAGCGGGAAGCACAGATACGCAGTATTTT. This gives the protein CASSLRLAGSTDTQYF.

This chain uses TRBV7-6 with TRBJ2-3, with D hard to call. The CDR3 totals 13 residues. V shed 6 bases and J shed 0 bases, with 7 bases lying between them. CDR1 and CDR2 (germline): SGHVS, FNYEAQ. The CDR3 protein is CASRPLSTDTQYF. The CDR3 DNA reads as TGTGCCAGCAGGCCCCTCAGCACAGATACGCAGTATTTT. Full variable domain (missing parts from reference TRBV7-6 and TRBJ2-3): GAGVSQSPRYKVTKRGQDVALRCDPISGHVSLYWYRQALGQGPEFLTYFNYEAQQDKSGLPNDRFSAERPEGSISTLTIQRTEQRDSAMYRCASRPLSTDTQYFGPGTRLTVL.

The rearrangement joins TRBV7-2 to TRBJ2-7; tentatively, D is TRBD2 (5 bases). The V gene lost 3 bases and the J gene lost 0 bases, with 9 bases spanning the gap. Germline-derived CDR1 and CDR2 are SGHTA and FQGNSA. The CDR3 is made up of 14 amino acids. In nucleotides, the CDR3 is TGTGCCAGCAGCTTGGCTGGGAGCTCCTACGAGCAGTACTTC. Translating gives CASSLAGSSYEQYF.

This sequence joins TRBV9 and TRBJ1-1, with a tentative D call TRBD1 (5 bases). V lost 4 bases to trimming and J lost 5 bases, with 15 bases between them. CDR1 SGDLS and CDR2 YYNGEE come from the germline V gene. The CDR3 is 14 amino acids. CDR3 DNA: TGTGCCAGCAGCACCTCCGGGGGGAGGACTGAAGCTTTCTTT. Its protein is CASSTSGGRTEAFF.

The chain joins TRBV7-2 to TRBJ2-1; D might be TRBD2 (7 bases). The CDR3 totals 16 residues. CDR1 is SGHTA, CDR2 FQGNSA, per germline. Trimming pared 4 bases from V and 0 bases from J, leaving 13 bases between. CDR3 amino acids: CASSSGGGISYNEQFF. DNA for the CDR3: TGTGCCAGCAGCTCGGGGGGCGGGATCTCCTACAATGAGCAGTTCTTC. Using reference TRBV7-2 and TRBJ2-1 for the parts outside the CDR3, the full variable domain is GAGVSQSPSNKVTEKGKDVELRCDPISGHTALYWYRQSLGQGLEFLIYFQGNSAPDKSGLPSDRFSAERTGGSVSTLTIQRTQQEDSAVYLCASSSGGGISYNEQFFGPGTRLTVL.

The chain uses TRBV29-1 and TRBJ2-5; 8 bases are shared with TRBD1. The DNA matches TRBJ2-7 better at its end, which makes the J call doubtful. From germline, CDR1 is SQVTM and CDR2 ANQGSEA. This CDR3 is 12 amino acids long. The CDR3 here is CSVGQESYEQYF. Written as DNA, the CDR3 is TGCAGCGTGGGACAGGAGTCCTACGAGCAGTACTTC.

For the CDR3, the DNA is TGTGCCAGTAGTTCCCAGGGTGGCTACGAGCAGTACTTC. Translated, it gives CASSSQGGYEQYF. V gene TRBV19 combines with J gene TRBJ2-7; weak D call: TRBD1 (5 bases). Per the germline V gene, CDR1 is LNHDA and CDR2 is SQIVND (reference sequence). CDR3 length: 13 residues. Trimming stripped 5 bases from V and 3 bases from J, with 11 bases between.

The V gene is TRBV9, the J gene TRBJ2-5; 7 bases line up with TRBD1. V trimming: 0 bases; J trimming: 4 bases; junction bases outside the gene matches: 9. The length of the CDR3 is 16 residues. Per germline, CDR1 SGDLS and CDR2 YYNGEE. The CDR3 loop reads CASSVGGEGARETQYF. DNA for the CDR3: TGTGCCAGCAGCGTAGGAGGTGAGGGGGCAAGAGAGACCCAGTACTTC.

The CDR3 protein is CASSLGPGSSYNEQFF. For the CDR3, the DNA is TGTGCCAGCAGCTTAGGGCCAGGGAGCTCCTACAATGAGCAGTTCTTC. The chain has TRBV11-2 and TRBJ2-1; D may match TRBD1 or TRBD2 (5 bases each). The V end was cut by 1 base, the J end by 0 bases, with 10 bases between. The CDR3 totals 16 residues. Germline CDR1 and CDR2: SGHAT and FQNNGV.

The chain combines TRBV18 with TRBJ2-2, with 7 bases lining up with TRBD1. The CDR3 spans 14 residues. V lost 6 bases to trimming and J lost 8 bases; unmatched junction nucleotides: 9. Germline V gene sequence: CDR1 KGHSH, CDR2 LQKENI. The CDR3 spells CASSPGTASGELFF. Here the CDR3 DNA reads TGTGCCAGCTCGCCCGGGACAGCCTCTGGGGAGCTGTTTTTT.

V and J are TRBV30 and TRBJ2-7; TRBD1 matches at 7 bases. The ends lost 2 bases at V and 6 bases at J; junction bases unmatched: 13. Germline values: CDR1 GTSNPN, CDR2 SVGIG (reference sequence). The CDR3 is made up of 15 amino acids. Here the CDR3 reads CAWSNRGFGGLEQYF. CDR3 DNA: TGTGCCTGGAGTAACAGGGGTTTTGGGGGCCTCGAGCAGTACTTC. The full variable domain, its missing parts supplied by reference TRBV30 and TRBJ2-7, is SQTIHQWPATLVQPVGSPLSLECTVEGTSNPNLYWYRQAAGRGLQLLFYSVGIGQISSEVPQNLSASRPQDRQFILSSKKLLLSDSGFYLCAWSNRGFGGLEQYFGPGTRLTVT.

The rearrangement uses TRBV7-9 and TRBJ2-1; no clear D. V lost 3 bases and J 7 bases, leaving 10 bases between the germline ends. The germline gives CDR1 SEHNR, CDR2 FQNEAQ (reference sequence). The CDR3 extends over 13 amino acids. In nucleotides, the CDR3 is TGTGCCAGCAGCTTCGCCGTGACAAATGAGCAGTTCTTC. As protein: CASSFAVTNEQFF.

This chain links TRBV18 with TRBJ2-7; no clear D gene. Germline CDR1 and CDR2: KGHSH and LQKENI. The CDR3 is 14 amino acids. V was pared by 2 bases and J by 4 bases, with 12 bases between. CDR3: CASSPLGMGYEQYF. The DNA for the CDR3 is TGTGCCAGCTCACCATTGGGGATGGGGTACGAGCAGTACTTC.